This TCR beta chain is drawn from a study of identical twins (TCRdb year 2016). Some background on the complete study: To test whether fetal clonotypes persist, the study used deep sequencing on TCR alpha and beta repertoires from monozygotic twins, unrelated adults of various ages, and cord blood. Replicate twin experiments were performed at different times using different library preparation protocols to rule out contamination.

Broader findings and caveats from the paper: Fewer insertions were carried by abundant cord blood beta clonotypes, a similar but weaker trend appeared in young adult naive repertoires, and no such trend appeared in memory repertoires. Compared with coincidental sharing between unrelated individuals, out-of-frame TCR alpha sequences shared between twins had an excess of sequences with low generation probability. A weaker excess of twin sharing was found in beta out-of-frame sequences because the signal-to-noise ratio was lowered by fewer shared sequences. Because the same donors could not be followed over many years, conclusions were based on cross-sectional statistical analysis. Invariant T cells such as MAIT and iNKT could partly confound zero-insertion analyses, though diverse VJ usage argued against this for most clonotypes. Recombination models systematically underestimated out-of-frame TCR alpha sharing in monozygotic twins but agreed with sharing between unrelated individuals.

As concerns this clonotype: This receptor's antigen is unknown. No much larger clonotype is one base removed from it; base qualities were not supplied.

Library method: 5' RACE. Sequencing was carried out with an Illumina HiSeq 2000. Template switching introduced a universal primer binding site; the final cDNA contained a unique molecular identifier, enabling accurate counting of TCR cDNA molecules. Specific primers in the conserved constant-segment region were used to synthesize first-strand cDNA for TCR alpha and beta chains. Each cDNA library was double barcoded, with a SMART-Mk sample barcode plus Illumina barcodes, to control for contamination. TruSeq adapter sequences along with Illumina sample barcodes were introduced in two successive PCR steps. The TCR alpha and beta cDNA libraries were sequenced on the Illumina HiSeq platform using custom primers. Concerning the study's data processing: MiGEC was used to process raw reads and extract unique molecular identifiers, and MiXCR was used to find CDR3 positions. Recombination models were inferred per individual with the repgenHMM and IGoR tools using an EM algorithm. The tcR package in R was used for shared clonotype analysis, with sharing normalized by the product of cloneset sizes. To study raw recombination free of thymic and clonal selection effects, out-of-frame nonproductive sequences were analyzed. TCRdb handled the public reads itself, with Q25 trimming in fastp and clone calling in MiXCR, and kept productive beta chains. Here each entry gathers all rows of one CDR3 protein and keeps the most common genes and DNA. These V and J calls originate from TCRdb's pipeline instead of the authors' own analysis. This sample holds under 800,000 distinct CDR3 sequences; 21% were observed only once. The top ten clones comprise roughly 4.3% of the sample.

Including cysteine and phenylalanine, the CDR3 has 21 amino acids. Here the CDR3 DNA is all that survives: 63 bases in frame from base 1. Trimming costs V 11 bases and J 0 bases, and their ends lie 35 bases apart. The germline V gene encodes CDR1 WSHSY and CDR2 SAAADI. Every donor in the study was a healthy Caucasian. The twin cohort consisted of three pairs of female monozygotic twins, all aged about 18 to 30 years. RNA for TCR libraries was isolated from peripheral blood mononuclear cells. The same data also contributed to another study, on T cells expressing NK-cell markers. The second study's paper adds: TCR beta-chain repertoires were profiled in sorted CD3+CD56+NKG2C+, CD3+CD56+NKG2C- and CD3+CD56-NKG2C+ T-cell subsets from seven or eight donors. Seven of the eight sequenced donors were HCMV-seropositive and one was HCMV-seronegative. To restrict sorting to alphabetaTCR-expressing T cells, an anti-gammadeltaTCR antibody was added in several experiments. In six donors, the dominant CD3+CD56+NKG2C+ clonotypes ranked among the top 10 CD8+ clonotypes, making up about 1.0-7.0% of CD8+ T cells. Those dominant clonotypes were again the most abundant among CD3+CD56-NKG2C+ cells in several donors, at roughly 28.3-65%. It remained unclear whether the expanded NKG2C-expressing T cell clones were specific for HCMV antigens. The eight sequenced donors were randomly selected healthy volunteers, three men and five women. HCMV serostatus was determined by detecting HCMV-specific IgG in serum with a commercial ELISA kit. For six donors, bulk peripheral blood T-cell repertoires were also sequenced from unsorted PBMC. MIGEC was used to demultiplex reads and group the reads by UMI, and MiTCR was used to assemble and quantify clonotypes. To remove erroneous sequences, TCR cDNA sequences were retained only when supported by two or more reads. The tcR package was used for downstream repertoire analysis, and clonotypes were matched across fractions by CDR3 nucleotide sequence plus V segment. VDJmatch was used to annotate antigen specificity against VDJdb, with one amino acid substitution allowed in CDR3.

This receptor was obtained from a woman aged 18-30 years in good health. The rearranged chain carries TRBV10-2 and TRBJ2-1, with TRBD2 as a weak D call on 6 bases. The sequenced sample was PBMCs. The DNA sequence is given as TGCGCCGGGCCTAAGGGACTGCGCGGTCGGATCCCTGATAGCTCCTACAATGAGCAGTTCTTC. Translation gives CAGPKGLRGRIPDSSYNEQFF.